The sequence of this T cell receptor (beta chain) was determined in a study of shared T cell receptors in the human thymus. This clone came up a few times. Data came from immunoSEQ multiplex PCR; TCRdb stores just in-frame clones and leaves some out. This table holds 550,000 to 800,000 clones, over 75% found once. The CDR3 sequence is 15 residues long. From germline, CDR1 is SGHTA and CDR2 FQGNSA. Trimming removed 1 base from V and 8 bases from J; junction bases left unmatched: 4. The sample also formed part of further work on human thymus T cells. As that report states: Unrelated people showed highly overlapping thymic repertoires, related research reported.

This rearrangement joins TRBV7-2 to TRBJ2-1, with 11 bases lining up with TRBD2. The sample consisted of thymocytes. The TCR sequence derives from a girl in the first two years of life with a congenital heart defect. CDR3 bases: TGTGCCAGCAGCTTAGGAATAGCGGGGGGGCATGAGCAGTTCTTC. It codes for CASSLGIAGGHEQFF. Together with reference TRBV7-2 and TRBJ2-1, the CDR3 gives the full variable domain: GAGVSQSPSNKVTEKGKDVELRCDPISGHTALYWYRQSLGQGLEFLIYFQGNSAPDKSGLPSDRFSAERTGGSVSTLTIQRTQQEDSAVYLCASSLGIAGGHEQFFGPGTRLTVL.